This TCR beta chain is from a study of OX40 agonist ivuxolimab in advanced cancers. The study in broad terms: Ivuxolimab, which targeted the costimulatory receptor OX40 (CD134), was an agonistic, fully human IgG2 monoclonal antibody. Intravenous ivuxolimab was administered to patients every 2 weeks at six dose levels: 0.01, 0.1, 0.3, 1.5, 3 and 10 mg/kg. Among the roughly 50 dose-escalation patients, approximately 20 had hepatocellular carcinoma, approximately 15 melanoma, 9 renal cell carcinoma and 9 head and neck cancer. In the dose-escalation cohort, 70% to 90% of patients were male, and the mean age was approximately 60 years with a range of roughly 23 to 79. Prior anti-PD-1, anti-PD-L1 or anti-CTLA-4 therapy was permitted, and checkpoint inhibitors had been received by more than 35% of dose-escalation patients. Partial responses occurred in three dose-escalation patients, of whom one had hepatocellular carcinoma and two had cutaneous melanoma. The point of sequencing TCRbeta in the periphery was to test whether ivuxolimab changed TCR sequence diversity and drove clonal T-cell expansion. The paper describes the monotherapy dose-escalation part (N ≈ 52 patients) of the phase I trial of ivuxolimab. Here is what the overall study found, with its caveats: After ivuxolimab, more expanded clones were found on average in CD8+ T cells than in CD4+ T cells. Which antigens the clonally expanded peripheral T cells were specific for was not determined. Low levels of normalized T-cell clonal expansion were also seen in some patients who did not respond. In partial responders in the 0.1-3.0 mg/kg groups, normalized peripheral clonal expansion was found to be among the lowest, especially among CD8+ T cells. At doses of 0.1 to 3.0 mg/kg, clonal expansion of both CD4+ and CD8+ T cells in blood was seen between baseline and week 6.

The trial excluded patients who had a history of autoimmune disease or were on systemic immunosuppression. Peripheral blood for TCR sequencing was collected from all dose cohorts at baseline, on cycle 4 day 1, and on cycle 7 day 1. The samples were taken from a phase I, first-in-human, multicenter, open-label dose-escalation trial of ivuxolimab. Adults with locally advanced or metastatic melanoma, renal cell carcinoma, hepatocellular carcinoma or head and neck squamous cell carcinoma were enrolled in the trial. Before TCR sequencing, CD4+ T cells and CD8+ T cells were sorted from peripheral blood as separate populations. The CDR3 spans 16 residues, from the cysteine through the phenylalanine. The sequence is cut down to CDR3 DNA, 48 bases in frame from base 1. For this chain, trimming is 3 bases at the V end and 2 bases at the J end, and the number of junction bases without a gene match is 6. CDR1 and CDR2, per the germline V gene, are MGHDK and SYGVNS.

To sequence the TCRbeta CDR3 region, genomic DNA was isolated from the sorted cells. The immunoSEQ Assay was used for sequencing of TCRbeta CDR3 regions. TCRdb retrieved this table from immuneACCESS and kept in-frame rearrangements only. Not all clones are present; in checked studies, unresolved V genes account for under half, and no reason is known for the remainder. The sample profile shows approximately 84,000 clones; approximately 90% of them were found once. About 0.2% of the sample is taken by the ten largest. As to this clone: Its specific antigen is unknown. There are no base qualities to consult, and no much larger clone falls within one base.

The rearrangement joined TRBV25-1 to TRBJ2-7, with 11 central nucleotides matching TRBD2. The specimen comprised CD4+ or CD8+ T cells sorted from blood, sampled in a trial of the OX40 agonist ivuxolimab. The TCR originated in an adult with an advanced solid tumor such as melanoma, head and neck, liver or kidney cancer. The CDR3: CASSETGTSGAYEQYF. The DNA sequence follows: TGTGCCAGCAGTGAGACCGGGACTAGCGGAGCCTACGAGCAGTACTTC.